The 2 T cell receptor beta chains reported below all come from one sample, sequenced in a study of OX40 agonist ivuxolimab in advanced cancers. Method: immunoSEQ multiplex PCR; TCRdb's copy keeps in-frame clones and lacks some. The table lists around 64,000 clones, approximately 90% of them singletons. Sequences were derived from CD4+ or CD8+ T cells sorted from blood, sampled in a trial of the OX40 agonist ivuxolimab. These receptors originate from an adult with an advanced solid tumor such as melanoma, head and neck, liver or kidney cancer.

This clone was observed a single time. The chain combines TRBV4-1 with TRBJ2-7, with TRBD1 matching over 7 bases. The length of the CDR3 is 16 residues. J lost 0 bases, V lost 1 base, and 6 bases had no gene match. Germline V gene data show CDR1 as MGHRA and CDR2 as YSYEKL. The CDR3 nucleotides are TGCGCCAGCAGCCAAGCCGCAGGGGGTCTCTCCTACGAGCAGTACTTC. It specifies CASSQAAGGLSYEQYF.

V is TRBV7-9 and J is TRBJ2-5; possible D gene TRBD1, 5 bases. In germline, CDR1 is SEHNR, CDR2 FQNEAQ (reference sequence). V was shortened by 5 bases and J by 5 bases, with 18 bases between the two germline ends. There are 15 residues in the CDR3. CDR3 nucleotides: TGTGCCAGCAGCCCAAGTTGGCAGGGTATCGAGACCCAGTACTTC. Translation: CASSPSWQGIETQYF.